The 11 T cell receptor beta chains below were found in one sample sequenced in a study of blood T cells in healthy people across ages. A second PCR, run for 7 to 11 cycles, used a sample-barcoded 5' primer plus a J-beta primer mix. TCRdb fed the 5' RACE reads into MiXCR, producing one record per CDR3 protein. Here the sample spans over 1.5 million distinct CDR3 sequences, 49% being singletons. The specimen was blood. The source is a woman aged 35 to 49 in good health.

On this clonotype: At one of its ends the junction is not consistent with the germline gene, which may arise from a read error. V is TRBV20-1 and J is TRBJ1-2; 8 bases align to TRBD1. Germline values: CDR1 DFQATT, CDR2 SNEGSKA (reference sequence). This CDR3 has 15 amino acids. The CDR3 DNA follows: TGCAGTGCTGGAGACAGGGGAGTAGCAAACTATGGCTACACCTTC. Encoded protein: CSAGDRGVANYGYTF.

This chain joins TRBV24-1 and TRBJ2-7; TRBD2 agrees at 7 bases. This CDR3 has 17 amino acids. With V trimmed by 0 bases and J by 7 bases, 14 bases remained unmatched. Germline loops: CDR1 KGHDR, CDR2 SFDVKD. CDR3 sequence: CATSDLHRAGEYNEQYF. As DNA, the CDR3 is TGTGCCACCAGTGATTTGCATAGGGCGGGGGAATATAATGAGCAGTACTTC.

V and J are TRBV7-9 and TRBJ2-4, with D unclear. The CDR3 length is 11 residues. The germline CDR1 and CDR2 sequences are SEHNR and FQNEAQ (reference sequence). Trimming left V 9 bases short and J 4 bases short, with 7 bases between. This CDR3 is CARLLKNIQYF. The CDR3 coding sequence is TGTGCCAGGTTATTAAAAAACATTCAGTACTTC.

This clonotype was seen a few times. The rearrangement joins TRBV7-6 to TRBJ2-3, with 7 bases identical to TRBD2. This CDR3 has 15 amino acids. CDR1 SGHVS and CDR2 FNYEAQ come from the germline V gene. With 5 bases clipped from V and 2 bases from J, the junction kept 7 bases outside the gene matches. CDR3 sequence: CASSPIAGLTDTQYF. The CDR3 DNA is TGTGCCAGCAGCCCCATAGCGGGTCTCACAGATACGCAGTATTTT.

The chain employs TRBV12-3 or TRBV12-4 and TRBJ1-1; D remains unclear. The length of the CDR3 is 15 residues. V lost 1 base to trimming and J lost 3 bases, with 12 bases between them. The CDR3 DNA is TGTGCCAGCAGTTTAGGCATGACGAGGGACACTGAAGCTTTCTTT. Translating gives CASSLGMTRDTEAFF.

This chain joins TRBV28 and TRBJ1-1; 7 nucleotides align to TRBD1. CDR3 size: 13 residues. Germline CDR1 MDHEN, CDR2 SYDVKM. Losses at the gene ends were 5 bases for V and 8 bases for J; bases not matched to a gene: 8. The CDR3 DNA sequence: TGTGCCAGCAGTCCTCACTCGGACAGGGAAGCTTTCTTT. Translating it yields CASSPHSDREAFF.

This clonotype was seen ten or more times. The CDR3 DNA reads as TGTGCCAGCAGTTTACCCTGGGAAGAGACCCAGTACTTC. Amino acid sequence: CASSLPWEETQYF. J is TRBJ2-5 and V is TRBV12-3 or TRBV12-4; D is ambiguous. V lost 2 bases and J 3 bases, leaving 7 bases between the germline ends. The CDR3 length is 13 residues.

The chain carries TRBV27 and TRBJ2-7; 10 bases map to TRBD2. The CDR3 length is 16 residues. Germline values: CDR1 MNHEY, CDR2 SMNVEV (reference sequence). The V gene end was trimmed by 0 bases and the J gene end by 3 bases; junction bases not matched to a gene: 5. The CDR3, as DNA: TGTGCCAGCAGTTTATCTAGCGGGGGGCCAATCTACGAGCAGTACTTC. It yields the protein CASSLSSGGPIYEQYF.

The sample holds a few counts of this clonotype. The chain employs TRBV9 and TRBJ2-5, with D perhaps TRBD2 (7 bases). The CDR3 loop spans 17 amino acids. Trimming pared 2 bases from V and 5 bases from J, leaving 22 bases between. Germline lookup yields CDR1 SGDLS and CDR2 YYNGEE. In nucleotides, the CDR3 is TGTGCCAGCAGCGTTTTAGGGAGGGGGACTTCGGGTGAGACCCAGTACTTC. Protein: CASSVLGRGTSGETQYF.

This sequence joins TRBV20-1 and TRBJ2-7; no clear D. Looked up from germline, CDR1 is DFQATT and CDR2 is SNEGSKA (reference sequence). This CDR3 is 13 amino acids long. Trimming took off 6 bases at V and 0 bases at J, with 12 bases between the two ends. Here the CDR3 reads CSARTVSSYEQYF. DNA for the CDR3: TGCAGTGCCAGGACCGTCAGCTCCTACGAGCAGTACTTC.

The chain combines TRBV25-1 with TRBJ2-5; D is perhaps TRBD1 or TRBD2 (6 bases each). The V gene lost 6 bases and the J gene lost 5 bases, with 16 bases spanning the gap. The CDR3 runs 14 residues. Germline V gene sequence: CDR1 MGHDK, CDR2 SYGVNS. CDR3 bases: TGTGCCAGCAGCGCAATCGGGGGCCGGGAGACCCAGTACTTC. Amino acids: CASSAIGGRETQYF.